These 27 T cell receptor beta chains were sequenced from one sample in a study of blood T cells in healthy people across ages. With a J-beta primer mix and a sample-barcoded 5' primer, a second PCR ran roughly 7 to 11 cycles. TCRdb reprocessed the 5' RACE reads via MiXCR and lists one record per CDR3 protein. The table has hundreds of thousands of distinct CDR3 sequences, 20% to 30% seen once. The sample also formed part of further work on T cells of mothers and their children.

The material sequenced was blood. The receptors stem from a boy aged 5 to 17 in good health.

The rearrangement links TRBV6-1 to TRBJ1-1; a weak D match, TRBD1 (5 bases). The CDR3 loop spans 14 amino acids. V dropped 8 bases and J dropped 0 bases, with 13 bases sitting between them. Germline values: CDR1 MNHNS, CDR2 SASEGT. CDR3 nucleotides: TGTGCCAGCGTTTGGGGGGTGATGAACACTGAAGCTTTCTTT. It is translated as CASVWGVMNTEAFF.

This clonotype was counted a few times. V and J are TRBV20-1 and TRBJ1-1; D ambiguous. This CDR3 contains 10 residues. Trimming removed 1 base from V and 7 bases from J, with 4 bases in between. Looked up from germline, CDR1 is DFQATT and CDR2 is SNEGSKA (reference sequence). CDR3 nucleotide sequence: TGCAGTGCTAGAGCGGTTGAAGCTTTCTTT. Its translation is CSARAVEAFF.

The chain links TRBV7-3 to TRBJ1-6; no clear D. Trimming removed 5 bases from V and 2 bases from J, with 7 bases in between. The CDR3 runs to 14 residues. Germline V CDR1 and CDR2: SGHTA, FQGTGA. CDR3 loop: CASSDGTYNSPLHF. CDR3 bases: TGTGCCAGCAGCGATGGGACCTATAATTCACCCCTCCACTTT.

This clonotype was recorded a few times. It is unclear where the CDR3 begins or ends on the DNA, so no DNA is shown, and the CDR3 is as TCRdb lists it. This chain connects TRBV6-1 to TRBJ2-5. Including both end residues, the CDR3 is 12 amino acids long. Per germline, CDR1 MNHNS and CDR2 SASEGT. The chain's CDR3 is CASSEVGIGTYF.

This clonotype has only a few counts. This chain connects TRBV28 to TRBJ2-1; 9 bases fit TRBD1. Germline CDR1 and CDR2: MDHEN and SYDVKM. CDR3 length: 16 amino acids. Losses at the gene ends were 6 bases for V and 8 bases for J; bases not matched to a gene: 14. DNA of the CDR3: TGTGCCAGCAGATACGGGGACAGGGTATATTCCGATGAGCAGTTCTTC. Its protein product is CASRYGDRVYSDEQFF.

The J gene is TRBJ1-2, the V gene TRBV6-2 or TRBV6-3, with D perhaps TRBD1 (5 bases). CDR3 length equals 15 residues. Between the trimmed V and J ends, which lost 0 bases and 0 bases, there was a span of 8 bases. The germline V gene has CDR1 MNHEY and CDR2 SVGEGT. CDR3 bases: TGTGCCAGCAGTTACTCGAAGGACACTAACTATGGCTACACCTTC. Its translation is CASSYSKDTNYGYTF.

This clonotype was observed a handful of times. This chain joins TRBV6-7 and TRBJ1-5; TRBD1 matches at 10 bases. TRBV6-7 is recorded as an ORF, its role being uncertain. J gave up 4 bases and V 6 bases, and 12 bases lay outside the gene matches. This CDR3 has 17 amino acids. Written as DNA, the CDR3 is TGTGCCAGCAGCCCCTTCGGGGACAGGGGACGGAATCAGCCCCAGCATTTT. It specifies CASSPFGDRGRNQPQHF.

This clonotype was recorded a few times. CDR3 in amino acids: CASSLGGGISYNEQFF. The DNA of the CDR3 is TGTGCCAGCAGTTTAGGGGGGGGGATCTCCTACAATGAGCAGTTCTTC. The V call is TRBV12-3 or TRBV12-4, the J call TRBJ2-1; 7 bases map to TRBD2. The CDR3 has 16 amino acids. The trim removed 1 base at V and 0 bases at J, leaving 3 bases unmatched.

V and J are TRBV12-3 or TRBV12-4 and TRBJ1-2; D may be TRBD1 (5 bases). This CDR3 spans 13 amino acids. Trimming stripped 6 bases from V and 8 bases from J, with 16 bases between. The DNA for the CDR3 is TGTGCCAGCAGCAGGGAGTCCCGTAGGGGCTACACCTTC. This translates into CASSRESRRGYTF.

This clonotype was counted between two and nine times. The V gene is TRBV2, the J gene TRBJ1-1; D unresolved. Germline CDR1 is SNHLY and CDR2 is FYNNEI. The ends were cut back, 3 bases at V and 10 bases at J, with 9 bases in the middle. CDR3 length: 11 amino acids. CDR3 loop: CASSDRTRAFF. CDR3 in DNA: TGTGCCAGCAGTGATCGTACGAGAGCTTTCTTT.

In its sample, this clonotype was seen a few times. This chain connects TRBV3-1 to TRBJ2-3, with D perhaps assigned TRBD1 or TRBD2 (5 bases each). V was cut by 1 base and J by 5 bases, with 16 bases left in between. CDR3 length equals 16 residues. CDR1 LGHDT and CDR2 YNNKEL come from the germline V gene (reference sequence). The CDR3 sequence: CASSQVLGAPQDTQYF. Written as DNA, the CDR3 is TGTGCCAGCAGCCAAGTGCTCGGGGCCCCCCAAGATACGCAGTATTTT.

The chain couples TRBV20-1 to TRBJ1-1; tentatively, D is TRBD1 (5 bases). CDR1 is DFQATT, CDR2 SNEGSKA, per germline (reference sequence). The CDR3 spans 12 residues. The V end lost 3 bases, the J end lost 4 bases, and 9 bases lay between the germline ends. The DNA of the CDR3 is TGCAGTGCTAGTGGCGGGGGCACTGAAGCTTTCTTT. Translated, it gives CSASGGGTEAFF.

This clonotype was counted many times. One end of the junction fails to match germline, which may point to a read error. This CDR3 reads CASSLSGGYEQYF. DNA for the CDR3: TGTGCCAGCAGTCTATCCGGGGGCTACGAGCAGTACTTC. V is TRBV5-1 and J is TRBJ2-7; perhaps TRBD2 as D (6 bases). The CDR3 extends over 13 amino acids. Germline loops: CDR1 SGHRS, CDR2 YFSETQ.

This sequence joins TRBV14 and TRBJ2-1; D is undetermined. The last part of the DNA fits TRBJ2-5 better; the J call may be wrong. Germline lookup yields CDR1 SGHDN and CDR2 FVKESK. The CDR3 spans 12 residues. CDR3 bases: TGTGCCAGCAGCCAAGGGTCCGGGACCCAGTACTTC. Translated, it gives CASSQGSGTQYF.

The gene calls are TRBV5-1 and TRBJ2-5, with 8 bases that match TRBD2. In germline, CDR1 is SGHRS, CDR2 YFSETQ. V lost 3 bases, J lost 2 bases, and 3 bases stayed unmatched. The length of the CDR3 is 14 residues. In DNA, the CDR3 is TGCGCCAGCAGCTACGGGGGGGTACAAGAGACCCAGTACTTC. Protein: CASSYGGVQETQYF.

This clonotype was counted a few times. This chain joins TRBV12-3 or TRBV12-4 and TRBJ1-1; 11 bases line up with TRBD1. The CDR3 extends over 15 amino acids. Trimming took 3 bases from V and 4 from J; bases not matched to a gene: 4. CDR3 in DNA: TGTGCCAGCAGTTTCTTGGGGACAGGGGGCACTGAAGCTTTCTTT. Translating it yields CASSFLGTGGTEAFF.

Ten or more counts support this clonotype. The V and J genes are TRBV9 and TRBJ2-5, with D hard to call. The germline V gene has CDR1 SGDLS and CDR2 YYNGEE. The CDR3 is made up of 14 amino acids. The germline V and J ends were trimmed by 0 bases and 2 bases, with 8 bases remaining between them. The CDR3 spells CASSVAPLQETQYF. In nucleotides, the CDR3 is TGTGCCAGCAGCGTAGCACCGCTACAAGAGACCCAGTACTTC.

CDR3 in DNA: TGTGCCAGCAGCTTAGGTATAGCGGTTGTTGGCTACACCTTC. It yields the protein CASSLGIAVVGYTF. The V call is TRBV7-8, the J call TRBJ1-2, with no clear D. The V and J ends lost 1 base and 7 bases respectively, with 13 bases between them. Germline-derived CDR1 and CDR2 are SGHVS and FQNEAQ. This CDR3 has 14 amino acids.

The CDR3 nucleotides are TGTGCCAGCAGTTTAGGGGTTAGGGGCCGGGGAGCTTTCTTT. It specifies CASSLGVRGRGAFF. J is TRBJ1-1 and V is TRBV12-3 or TRBV12-4; tentatively, D is TRBD1 (5 bases). V was cut by 1 base and J by 10 bases, with 16 bases left in between. The CDR3 extends over 14 amino acids.

This clonotype was seen a handful of times. The genes are TRBV7-8 and TRBJ1-4; tentative D call: TRBD1 (5 bases). The CDR3 covers 12 residues. Germline CDR1 and CDR2: SGHVS and FQNEAQ. Trimming removed 11 bases at V and 8 bases at J, with 15 bases between. Here the CDR3 reads CASAGGGEKLFF. The CDR3 nucleotides are TGTGCCTCAGCTGGGGGTGGAGAAAAACTGTTTTTT.

V gene TRBV5-4 combines with J gene TRBJ2-4; D may be TRBD2 (5 bases). V lost 4 bases to trimming and J lost 0 bases, with 17 bases between them. The CDR3 covers 17 residues. Germline V gene lookup returns CDR1 SGHNT and CDR2 YYREEE (reference sequence). In DNA form, the CDR3 reads TGTGCCAGCAGCCCTGATCGGGGTTCCATAGCCAAAAACATTCAGTACTTC. Amino acids: CASSPDRGSIAKNIQYF.

In its sample, this clonotype was seen a few times. This rearrangement joins TRBV11-2 to TRBJ2-6; maybe TRBD1 (6 bases). Germline assignment: CDR1 SGHAT and CDR2 FQNNGV. Deletions cut 1 base from V and 5 bases from J, with 12 bases between. CDR3 length: 16 residues. CDR3 DNA: TGTGCCAGCAGCTTAGGGCAGGGGATGAGGGCCAACGTCCTGACTTTC. It specifies CASSLGQGMRANVLTF. Variable domain in full (rest from reference TRBV11-2 and TRBJ2-6): EAGVAQSPRYKIIEKRQSVAFWCNPISGHATLYWYQQILGQGPKLLIQFQNNGVVDDSQLPKDRFSAERLKGVDSTLKIQPAKLEDSAVYLCASSLGQGMRANVLTFGAGSRLTVL.

This clonotype has more than one count but fewer than ten. The rearrangement links TRBV20-1 to TRBJ2-5, with D possibly TRBD2 on 6 matching bases. From germline, CDR1 is DFQATT and CDR2 SNEGSKA (reference sequence). Trimming pared 0 bases from V and 1 base from J, leaving 12 bases between. The CDR3 is 15 residues long. In DNA form, the CDR3 reads TGCAGTGCTAGAGATTTGCCGGGACTCCAAGAGACCCAGTACTTC. Translated, it gives CSARDLPGLQETQYF.

This sequence joins TRBV25-1 and TRBJ2-5; D call uncertain. Germline V CDR1 and CDR2: MGHDK, SYGVNS. V was trimmed by 4 bases and J by 4 bases, leaving 10 bases between them. The CDR3 extends over 13 amino acids. The CDR3, as DNA: TGTGCCAGCAGTGCCTACATTCTAGAGACCCAGTACTTC. Protein product: CASSAYILETQYF.

This clonotype has just a few counts. The chain couples TRBV20-1 to TRBJ2-7; D may be TRBD2 (5 bases). The V gene's germline CDR1 is DFQATT and CDR2 SNEGSKA (reference sequence). V was cut by 3 bases and J by 7 bases, with 16 bases left in between. The CDR3 consists of 13 residues. The CDR3 region has the DNA TGCAGTGCTAGCCCCGGGAAGCGTCGGGAGCAGTACTTC. Protein sequence: CSASPGKRREQYF.

This clonotype was counted between two and nine times. The rearrangement uses TRBV20-1 and TRBJ2-7, with TRBD2 identical over 14 bases. Near its end, the DNA agrees better with TRBJ2-1, so the J call may be wrong. The CDR3 sequence is 16 residues long. Germline V lookup: CDR1 DFQATT, CDR2 SNEGSKA (reference sequence). This chain's CDR3 is CSARDPGLAGERTQFF. In DNA form, the CDR3 reads TGCAGTGCTAGAGATCCGGGACTAGCGGGGGAGCGGACGCAGTTCTTC.

This clonotype appeared a few times. The chain uses TRBV7-9 and TRBJ1-2, with D perhaps matching TRBD1 (6 bases). The CDR3 spans 13 residues. Trimming left V 5 bases short and J 5 bases short, with 12 bases between. Per the germline V gene, CDR1 is SEHNR and CDR2 is FQNEAQ (reference sequence). The CDR3 DNA is TGTGCCAGCAGCCCCCAGGACAGTTATGGCTACACCTTC. Translated: CASSPQDSYGYTF.